This T cell receptor (beta chain) was recovered during a study of T cell responses to AZD1222 COVID-19 vaccine. Study-wide background: Second-dose intervals of approximately 4 or approximately 12 weeks were pooled.

Study-wide results and limits: Clonal diversity was possibly underestimated, and white British individuals and females predominated among donors. Just six AZD1222 recipients were seropositive at baseline. When two AZD1222 doses had been given, Spike-specific TCR breadth and depth rose.

V dropped 1 base and J dropped 10 bases, with 9 bases sitting between them. The CDR3 extends over 13 amino acids. Germline CDR1 and CDR2: SGDLS and YYNGEE. The repertoire was sequenced with immunoSEQ multiplex PCR; TCRdb's copy has only in-frame clones and lacks some. The repertoire holds under 130,000 clones, with about 93% as singletons. Concerning this clone: Its antigen is currently unknown.

Sequencing was performed on peripheral blood, taken on day 0 of AZD1222 vaccination. V and J are TRBV9 and TRBJ1-6; D might be TRBD1 (6 bases). This TCR derives from an adult in good health. The CDR3 reads CASSVNRESPLHF. The CDR3 bases are TGTGCCAGCAGCGTAAACAGGGAATCACCCCTCCACTTT.